The sequence of this T cell receptor (beta chain) was determined in a study of cytomegalovirus exposure and HLA in healthy donors. The wider study: Within an early data release were around 80 million unique TCRs drawn from HLA-typed donors.

Healthy bone marrow donors made up the donors. The study's findings and limits: Within an earlier analysis, most TCR beta V segments proved productive either about 87% or about 30% of the time. Follow-up analysis later connected one missense variant in DCLRE1C with trimming of TCR beta V- and J-genes.

Points on this clone: No antigen is known for it.

The PCR contained 60 Vbeta and 13 Jbeta primers. Sequencing was performed with immunoSEQ multiplex PCR; in TCRdb, only in-frame clones are kept and a portion is missing. This table holds 150,000 to 170,000 clones, 79% found once. The sequencing sample was made of PBMCs. The receptor was isolated from a man in his thirties or forties in good health and CMV-seropositive.

The CDR3 DNA reads TGTGCCAGCAGCTTAGAGAGAAATCAGCCCCAGCATTTT. Its protein is CASSLERNQPQHF. V gene TRBV7-6 combines with J gene TRBJ1-5; D remains unclear. V was cut by 1 base and J by 4 bases, with 5 bases left in between. The CDR3 sequence is 13 residues long. The germline V gene has CDR1 SGHVS and CDR2 FNYEAQ.